Described below is a single TCR beta chain sequence and its context. Its specificity is not known. This entry is derived from a study of T cells in Graves' hyperthyroidism and ophthalmopathy. Overall study findings and caveats: A model of 13 V-J pairs discriminated ophthalmopathy from stable hyperthyroidism. Most clonotypes expanded in the thyroid (above 0.001) were also present in blood.

Stability of Graves' hyperthyroidism was defined as absent ophthalmopathy progression within 18 months. Patients between 18 and 65 years old had hyperthyroidism, newly diagnosed and lasting under 2 months. The V gene's germline CDR1 is ENHRY and CDR2 SYGVKD. The CDR3 runs to 17 residues. The J segment lost 6 bases and the V segment lost 3 bases, leaving 15 bases of the junction unmatched. Amplification of TCR beta CDR3 regions was performed using RNA transcripts as template. Using the HTBI primer set, a first-round RT-PCR was run on the TCR CDR3. TCRdb called the multiplex PCR reads again in MiXCR, with one record for every CDR3 protein. The data contain about 520,000 distinct CDR3 sequences, less than 25% of them singletons.

The sequenced sample was blood. The chain uses TRBV10-3 and TRBJ2-7; 9 bases line up with TRBD1. This sequence was found in a man in his late teens or twenties with Graves' hyperthyroidism. CDR3 nucleotide sequence: TGTGCCATCAGTGATTTCAGTCTTAGGGACAGGGATTCCGAGCAGTACTTC. As protein: CAISDFSLRDRDSEQYF.